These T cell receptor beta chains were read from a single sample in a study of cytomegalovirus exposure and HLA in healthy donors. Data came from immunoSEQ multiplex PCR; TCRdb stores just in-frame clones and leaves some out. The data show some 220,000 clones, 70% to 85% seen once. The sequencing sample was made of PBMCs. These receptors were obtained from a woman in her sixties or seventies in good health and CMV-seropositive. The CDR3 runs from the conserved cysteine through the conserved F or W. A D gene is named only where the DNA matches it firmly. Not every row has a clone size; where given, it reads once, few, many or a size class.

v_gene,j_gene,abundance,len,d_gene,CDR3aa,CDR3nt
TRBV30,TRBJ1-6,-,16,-,CAWKSPQNSYPSPLHF,TGTGCCTGGAAGTCCCCCCAAAACAGTTACCCTTCACCCCTCCACTTT
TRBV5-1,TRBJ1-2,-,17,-,CASSLTRVGRRPYGYTF,TGCGCCAGCAGCTTGACCAGAGTCGGCAGGAGGCCTTATGGCTACACCTTC
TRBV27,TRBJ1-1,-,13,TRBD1,CATRTGLNTEAFF,TGTGCCACCAGGACAGGGTTGAACACTGAAGCTTTCTTT
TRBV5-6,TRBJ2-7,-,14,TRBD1,CASSSIGTAYEQYF,TGTGCCAGCAGCTCTATCGGGACAGCCTACGAGCAGTACTTC
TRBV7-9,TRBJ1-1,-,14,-,CASSPQTGRAEAFF,TGTGCCAGCAGCCCCCAAACAGGGCGGGCTGAAGCTTTCTTT
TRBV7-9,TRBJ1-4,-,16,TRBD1,CSSSNRDRATNEKLFF,TGTTCCAGCAGCAACCGGGACAGGGCAACTAATGAAAAACTGTTTTTT
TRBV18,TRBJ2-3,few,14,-,CASSPRTGTDTQYF,TGTGCCAGCTCACCACGGACAGGCACAGATACGCAGTATTTT
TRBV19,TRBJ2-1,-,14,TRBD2,CASSMRREDNEQFF,TGTGCCAGTAGTATGAGGCGGGAGGACAATGAGCAGTTCTTC
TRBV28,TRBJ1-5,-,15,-,CASSLGGPSNQPQHF,TGTGCCAGCAGTTTGGGGGGGCCTAGCAATCAGCCCCAGCATTTT
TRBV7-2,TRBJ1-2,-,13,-,CASSLTLDYGYTF,TGTGCCAGCAGCTTAACTCTCGACTATGGCTACACCTTC
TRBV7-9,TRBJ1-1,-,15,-,CASSPSGASNTEAFF,TGTGCCAGCAGCCCATCGGGAGCTTCGAACACTGAAGCTTTCTTT
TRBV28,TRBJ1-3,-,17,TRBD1,CASSQDRGRLSGNTIYF,TGTGCCAGCAGTCAGGACAGGGGCCGACTCTCTGGAAACACCATATATTTT
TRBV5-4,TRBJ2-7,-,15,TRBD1,CASSRLGTASYEQYF,TGTGCCAGCAGCCGACTGGGGACAGCTTCCTACGAGCAGTACTTC
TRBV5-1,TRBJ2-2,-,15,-,CASSLGQPATGELFF,TGCGCCAGCAGCCTTGGACAGCCAGCCACCGGGGAGCTGTTTTTT
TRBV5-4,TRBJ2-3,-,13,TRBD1,CASSWTGAQVQYF,TGTGCCAGCAGTTGGACAGGTGCCCAGGTGCAGTATTTT
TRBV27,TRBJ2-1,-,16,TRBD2,CASSLQVGSGKNEQFF,TGTGCCAGCAGTTTACAAGTCGGTAGCGGGAAAAATGAGCAGTTCTTC
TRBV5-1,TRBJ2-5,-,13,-,CASTDPNRETQYF,TGCGCCAGCACCGACCCCAACAGGGAGACCCAGTACTTC
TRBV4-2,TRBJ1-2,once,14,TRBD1,CASSQGDRVYGYTF,TGTGCCAGCAGCCAAGGAGACAGGGTCTATGGCTACACCTTC
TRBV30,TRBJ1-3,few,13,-,CAWSVQGGNTIYF,TGTGCCTGGAGTGTACAGGGTGGAAACACCATATATTTT
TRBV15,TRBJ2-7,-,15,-,CATSRELGSGYEQYF,TGTGCCACCAGCAGAGAACTGGGATCAGGGTACGAGCAGTACTTC
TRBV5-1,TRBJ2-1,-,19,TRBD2,CASSSTGTSGSFSYNEQFF,TGCGCCAGCAGCTCAACCGGGACTAGCGGGAGTTTCTCCTACAATGAGCAGTTCTTC
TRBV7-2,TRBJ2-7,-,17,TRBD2,CATSRTSGGYTTYEQYF,TGTGCCACCTCCCGAACTAGCGGGGGATATACTACCTACGAGCAGTACTTC
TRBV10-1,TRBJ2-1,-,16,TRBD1,CASSTGPGGRGNEQFF,TGCGCCAGCAGCACCGGACCAGGGGGCAGGGGCAATGAGCAGTTCTTC
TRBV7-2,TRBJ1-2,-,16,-,CASSPMGGQSTYGYTF,TGTGCCAGCAGCCCAATGGGAGGGCAGTCTACCTATGGCTACACCTTC
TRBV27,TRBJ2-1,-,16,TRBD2,CASSSTSGRVGDEQFF,TGTGCCAGCAGTTCGACTAGCGGGAGAGTTGGGGATGAGCAGTTCTTC
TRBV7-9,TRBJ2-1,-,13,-,CASSSGLWNEQFF,TGTGCCAGCAGTTCGGGACTTTGGAATGAGCAGTTCTTC
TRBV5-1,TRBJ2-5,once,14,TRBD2,CASSPGGQQETQYF,TGCGCCAGCAGCCCGGGAGGCCAGCAAGAGACCCAGTACTTC
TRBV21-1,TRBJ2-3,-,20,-,CASSKVSGPDNTTHTDTQYF,TGTGCCAGCAGCAAAGTGAGCGGACCCGATAATACCACTCACACAGATACGCAGTATTTT
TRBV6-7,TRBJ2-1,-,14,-,CASSEREPPIEQFF,TGTGCCAGCAGTGAACGCGAGCCGCCTATCGAGCAGTTCTTC
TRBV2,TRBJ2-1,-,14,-,CASSPEQNINEQFF,TGTGCCAGCAGCCCAGAACAAAACATCAATGAGCAGTTCTTC
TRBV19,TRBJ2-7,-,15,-,CASSYSGLPVHEQYF,TGTGCCAGTTCTTATTCGGGACTTCCCGTTCACGAGCAGTACTTC
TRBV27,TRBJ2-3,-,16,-,CASSLSRLASTDTQYF,TGTGCCAGCAGTTTATCGAGGCTAGCGAGCACAGATACGCAGTATTTT
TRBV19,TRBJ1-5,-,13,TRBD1,CASRPTGVQPQHF,TGTGCCAGTAGACCAACAGGGGTTCAGCCCCAGCATTTT
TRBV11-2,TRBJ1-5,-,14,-,CASSYYYGNQPQHF,TGTGCCAGCAGCTACTATTACGGCAATCAGCCCCAGCATTTT
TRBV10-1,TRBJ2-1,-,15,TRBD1,CASSEPGQGRNEQFF,TGCGCCAGCAGTGAGCCGGGACAGGGACGCAATGAGCAGTTCTTC
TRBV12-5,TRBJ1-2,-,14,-,CASGLVPSNYGYTF,TGTGCTAGTGGTTTGGTCCCGAGTAACTATGGCTACACCTTC